This T cell receptor (beta chain) was profiled in a study of technical replicates of blood from a handful of donors. Germline V gives CDR1 MDHEN, CDR2 SYDVKM. This CDR3 is built from 14 residues. Trimming took off 3 bases at V and 0 bases at J, with 7 bases between the two ends. Measured with immunoSEQ multiplex PCR; TCRdb has only the in-frame clones, and not every one. Here the sample spans about 95,000 clones, 85% to 95% being singletons. The sequence came from a human donor in good health. Material for sequencing was T cells isolated from PBMCs. The chain links TRBV28 to TRBJ2-3; D not certain. The CDR3 sequence: CASSFLRSTDTQYF. The CDR3 DNA sequence: TGTGCCAGCAGTTTCCTTCGGAGCACAGATACGCAGTATTTT.